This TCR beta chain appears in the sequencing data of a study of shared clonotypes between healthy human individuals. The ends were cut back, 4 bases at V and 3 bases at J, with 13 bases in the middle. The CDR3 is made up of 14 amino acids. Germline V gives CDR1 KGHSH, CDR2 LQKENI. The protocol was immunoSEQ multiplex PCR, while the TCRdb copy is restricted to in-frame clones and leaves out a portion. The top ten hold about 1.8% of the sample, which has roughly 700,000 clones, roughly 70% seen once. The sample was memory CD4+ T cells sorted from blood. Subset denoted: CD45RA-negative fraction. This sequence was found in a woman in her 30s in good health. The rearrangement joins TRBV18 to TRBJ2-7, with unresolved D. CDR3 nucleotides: TGTGCCAGCTCACTAAATGCCCAATACTACGAGCAGTACTTC. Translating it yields CASSLNAQYYEQYF. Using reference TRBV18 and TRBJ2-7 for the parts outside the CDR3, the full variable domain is NAGVMQNPRHLVRRRGQEARLRCSPMKGHSHVYWYRQLPEEGLKFMVYLQKENIIDESGMPKERFSAEFPKEGPSILRIQQVVRGDSAAYFCASSLNAQYYEQYFGPGTRLTVT.